The 6 T cell receptor beta chains below were found in one sample sequenced in a study of blood T cell repertoires in COVID-19. The assay was immunoSEQ multiplex PCR, and TCRdb's table has in-frame clones only and misses some. The table has 100,000 to 150,000 clones, approximately 84% seen once. Sample: peripheral blood. These receptors originate from a man aged 60-69 years with acute or convalescent COVID-19.

The rearrangement uses TRBV20-1 and TRBJ2-7; 9 bases are a match to TRBD2. Germline V gives CDR1 DFQATT, CDR2 SNEGSKA (reference sequence). With V trimmed by 3 bases and J by 4 bases, 19 bases remained unmatched. The CDR3 has 18 residues. CDR3 bases: TGCAGTGCTAGTCGCAAAGGGGTGGCTAGCGGGATAATTTACGAGCAGTACTTC. Residues: CSASRKGVASGIIYEQYF.

V is TRBV10-3 and J is TRBJ2-7; 9 nucleotides line up with TRBD1. Germline V gives CDR1 ENHRY, CDR2 SYGVKD. CDR3 length: 14 residues. V shed 3 bases and J 5 bases; nucleotides not matched to a gene: 5. The CDR3 is CAISEGTGFDEQYF. For the CDR3, the DNA is TGTGCCATCAGTGAAGGGACAGGGTTCGACGAGCAGTACTTC.

The V gene is TRBV25-1, the J gene TRBJ2-7; TRBD1 aligns across 8 bases. Germline values: CDR1 MGHDK, CDR2 SYGVNS. The J segment lost 3 bases and the V segment lost 8 bases, leaving 6 bases of the junction unmatched. The CDR3 covers 13 residues. CDR3 nucleotides: TGTGCCAGCGGTCGACAGGGGTTCTACGAGCAGTACTTC. Its translation is CASGRQGFYEQYF.

The chain links TRBV5-1 to TRBJ2-5; possibly TRBD1 for D (5 bases). Germline CDR1 and CDR2: SGHRS and YFSETQ. CDR3 size: 14 residues. Trimming pared 4 bases from V and 5 bases from J, leaving 15 bases between. DNA of the CDR3: TGCGCCAGCAGCCTACCAGGGCCCAAGGAGACCCAGTACTTC. The encoded protein is CASSLPGPKETQYF.

The V and J genes are TRBV6-1 and TRBJ1-6; 7 bases are a match to TRBD1. The CDR3 sequence is 16 residues long. Germline V gene sequence: CDR1 MNHNS, CDR2 SASEGT. With V trimmed by 2 bases and J by 8 bases, 9 bases remained unmatched. CDR3 residues: CASSENSAGGYSPLHF. The CDR3 nucleotides read TGTGCCAGCAGTGAAAATTCGGCAGGGGGGTATTCACCCCTCCACTTT.

This chain links TRBV19 with TRBJ1-2, with D possibly being TRBD1 (5 bases). This CDR3 region has 13 residues. The germline V and J ends were trimmed by 6 bases and 7 bases, with 15 bases remaining between them. Germline CDR1 reads LNHDA; CDR2 reads SQIVND (reference sequence). In DNA, the CDR3 is TGTGCCAGTAGAGTTCTGGGGGGGAGTGGCTACACCTTC. Translating it yields CASRVLGGSGYTF. Based on the CDR3 plus reference TRBV19 and TRBJ1-2, the full variable domain is DGGITQSPKYLFRKEGQNVTLSCEQNLNHDAMYWYRQDPGQGLRLIYYSQIVNDFQKGDIAEGYSVSREKKESFPLTVTSAQKNPTAFYLCASRVLGGSGYTFGSGTRLTVV.